This record covers a single T cell receptor (beta chain). No cognate antigen has been identified for it. Within one base of it there is no much larger clone, and no base qualities were kept. Donors were healthy HIV-negative adults with no recently reported acute infections or vaccinations. Every donor was a Caucasian adult residing in Nashville, Tennessee, USA. CD4+ T cells were enriched through magnetic negative selection, after which naive cells were positively selected on CD45RA and the remaining negative fraction served as the memory subset. Blood was collected by leukapheresis, and PBMCs were isolated by Ficoll-Histopaque density gradient centrifugation and then cryopreserved in liquid nitrogen vapor phase. Analytical flow cytometry was used to check the purity and quantity of every magnetically sorted T cell population. Each sorted fraction had its genomic DNA isolated and then quantified by UV absorbance on a Nanodrop 2000c.

The germline V gene gives CDR1 as SGHVS and CDR2 as FQNEAQ. Deletion took 5 bases off V and 6 bases off J, with a span of 19 bases between the germline ends. Including cysteine and phenylalanine, the CDR3 has 16 amino acids. The only DNA kept is the CDR3, 48 bases in frame from the first base. This sample was taken from a study of shared clonotypes between healthy human individuals (dated by TCRdb to the early 2020s). Study-level background: Three men and two women, aged 18 to 49 years, made up the cohort. Per donor, three plates each were used for CD4 naive and CD4 memory, two for CD8 naive, and one for CD8 memory. Blood TCR repertoires of four to six healthy adults were deeply sequenced to estimate repertoire size and the extent of clonotype sharing between individuals. To increase sequencing depth and limit assay-specific biases, TCR repertoire library preparation and sequencing were carried out by different laboratories using diverse techniques. Per donor, leukapheresis produced somewhere between about 0.94 and 9.5 billion PBMCs. General conclusions and limits of the study: Because the study included only a small number of donors, the genetic and exposure-history diversity represented was limited. Clonotypes shared by all four sorted-subset donors showed higher generation probabilities than non-shared clonotypes. Incomplete sequencing was indicated by rarefaction of sorted-subset datasets, despite the large sequencing depth. Sampling was restricted to blood, and TCR repertoires in tissues likely differ from the TCR repertoires found in blood. Pairwise subsampling indicated that sequencing depth was expected to affect the degree of clonotype sharing among donors. Approximately 5% of naive CD4, 3.5% of naive CD8, about 2.5% of memory CD4, and around 0.4% of memory CD8 clonotypes were shared across several donors. Naive subsets generally had larger estimated clonotype richness than memory subsets did.

Using the deep immunoSEQ assay, TCR CDR3 regions were amplified from genomic DNA by multiplex PCR. Extracted genomic DNA from each cell subset was spread evenly across all wells of several immunoSEQ 96-well plates, with each plate serving as a replicate. For sorted subsets, each replicate PCR was loaded with 150 to 250 ng genomic DNA, equivalent to 32,000 or so T cell genomes. Purified libraries were measured with a Qubit 3.0 fluorometer, size-checked on a Bioanalyzer 2100, and measured again with the KAPA Library Quantification kit. Every immunoSEQ 96-well plate was sequenced on a dedicated single-read 150-cycle Illumina NextSeq 550 flow cell. Under the source paper's analysis protocol: Because the immunoSEQ output held only junctional sequences and lacked quality scores, the filtering could not match the filtering applied to full-length reads. To assign V/J genes and CDR3, sequences were annotated against IMGT germline references using PyIR, a Python wrapper for IgBLAST v1.9. Any read was removed if the V/J assignment was weak (E-value above 1e-6), the CDR3 was missing, or the read contained stop codons, out-of-frame junctions, or ambiguous translated residues. V3J clonotypes were defined as sequences sharing the same inferred V gene, J gene, and CDR3 amino acid sequence. Percentage overlap between repertoires was calculated by dividing the number of shared unique clonotypes by the size of the smaller repertoire. Richness of each repertoire was evaluated using RTK rarefaction, the Chao1 estimator, and Recon v2.1 estimates of unobserved clonotypes. Generation probabilities for all TCRbeta clonotypes obtained by the gDNA method from a handful of donors were computed using OLGA. Entries here come from immuneACCESS through TCRdb and include only in-frame sequences with V and J called. Some clones fail to appear in such tables; in the studies checked, an unresolved V gene covers under half of the shortfall, and the cause of the remainder is unknown. That table gives V, J and clone size, and the DNA gave D and trimming. Within this sample are about 2.3 million clones, with 85% to 95% of them counted one time only. Of the sample, roughly 0.36% is held by the ten largest clones.

This receptor was taken from a man younger than 30 in good health. Some clones in this sample may be carry-over from other donors' samples. The sequenced sample consisted of naive CD4+ T cells from PBMCs. Reading the label with the study, this specimen's cell subset or site is: CD45RA+ positively selected. The rearranged chain carries TRBV7-8 and TRBJ2-2; the D gene may be TRBD1 or TRBD2, since each aligns over 5 bases. The CDR3 reads CASSPGRGPGAGELFF. The nucleotides are TGTGCCAGCAGCCCTGGACGGGGCCCCGGGGCCGGGGAGCTGTTTTTT.